Presented here are 3 T cell receptor beta chains from one specimen sequenced in a study of blood T cell repertoires in COVID-19. Profiled with immunoSEQ multiplex PCR; TCRdb holds only in-frame clones, not every one. The sample carries 260,000 or so clones, nearly 90% recorded once. The sequenced material came from peripheral blood. The receptors originated from a human donor in a cohort sampled during active COVID-19.

Worth noting for this clone: Other DNA sequences from this sample encode an identical CDR3 as well. The chain carries TRBV5-1 and TRBJ1-1; perhaps TRBD1 as D (5 bases). The CDR3 sequence is 13 residues long. Looked up from germline, CDR1 is SGHRS and CDR2 is YFSETQ. V lost 2 bases and J lost 1, with 6 bases in between. In nucleotides, the CDR3 is TGCGCCAGCAGCTTCGGGGGGAACACTGAAGCTTTCTTT. It is translated as CASSFGGNTEAFF.

The V gene is TRBV2, the J gene TRBJ1-5; 9 bases agree with TRBD1. Germline values: CDR1 SNHLY, CDR2 FYNNEI. J lost 2 bases, V lost 5 bases, and 7 bases had no gene match. CDR3 length: 16 residues. CDR3 amino acids: CASSRQGVSGNQPQHF. The CDR3 DNA reads as TGTGCCAGCAGTCGACAGGGGGTGTCGGGCAATCAGCCCCAGCATTTT. Full variable domain (outside the CDR3, taken from reference TRBV2 and TRBJ1-5): EPEVTQTPSHQVTQMGQEVILRCVPISNHLYFYWYRQILGQKVEFLVSFYNNEISEKSEIFDDQFSVERPDGSNFTLKIRSTKLEDSAMYFCASSRQGVSGNQPQHFGDGTRLSIL.

The V and J genes are TRBV30 and TRBJ1-2; 7 bases are shared with TRBD1. V trimming: 2 bases; J trimming: 2 bases; junction bases outside the gene matches: 2. The CDR3 sequence is 13 residues long. CDR1 and CDR2 from the germline V gene are GTSNPN and SVGIG (reference sequence). Written as DNA, the CDR3 is TGTGCCTGGAGTTCGGGACAGAACTATGGCTACACCTTC. It codes for CAWSSGQNYGYTF.